This TCR beta chain was identified in a study of neurological immune-mediated disorders. CDR1 is MNHEY, CDR2 SVGAGI, per germline. CDR3 length equals 15 residues. V was pared by 5 bases and J by 2 bases, with 6 bases of the junction left unmatched. This clonotype came up many times. The sorted-subset TCR libraries were prepared using 1 million CD4+ or CD8+ T cells as the starting material. From the 5' RACE reads, TCRdb called clonotypes with MiXCR, one entry per CDR3 protein. In the table there are some 35,000 distinct CDR3 sequences, roughly 12% of which are singletons. The chain combines TRBV6-5 with TRBJ2-7; 10 nucleotides align to TRBD2. Sequencing was done on a sample of CD4+ T cells from blood. This clonotype was sampled from a woman aged 25 to 39 with HTLV-1-associated myelopathy (HAM/TSP). CDR3 coding DNA: TGTGCCAGCAGTAGCGGGGGGGCTGTAACCTACGAGCAGTACTTC. Encoded protein: CASSSGGAVTYEQYF.